This paragraph covers one T cell receptor (beta chain) sequence. Sampled blood was obtained at baseline, cycle 4 day 1, and cycle 7 day 1. Method: immunoSEQ multiplex PCR; TCRdb's copy keeps in-frame clones and lacks some. The table records roughly 100,000 clones, approximately 86% of them present only once. The data were taken from a study of OX40 agonist ivuxolimab in advanced cancers. Across the study: Patients received ivuxolimab, an agonistic anti-OX40 (CD134) antibody.

This CDR3 has 15 residues. The germline V gene encodes CDR1 SGHAT and CDR2 FQDESV (reference sequence). Trimming pared 4 bases from V and 0 bases from J, leaving 12 bases between. The chain has TRBV11-1 and TRBJ1-1; TRBD1 might be the D (5 bases). The receptor's source is an adult with an advanced solid tumor such as melanoma, head and neck, liver or kidney cancer. The sample was CD4+ or CD8+ T cells sorted from blood, taken in a trial of the OX40 agonist ivuxolimab. The CDR3 sequence is CASSYPGAVNTEAFF. Written as DNA, the CDR3 is TGTGCCAGCAGCTACCCCGGGGCCGTGAACACTGAAGCTTTCTTT. Supplemented by reference TRBV11-1 and TRBJ1-1, the full variable domain reads EAEVAQSPRYKITEKSQAVAFWCDPISGHATLYWYRQILGQGPELLVQFQDESVVDDSQLPKDRFSAERLKGVDSTLKIQPAELGDSAMYLCASSYPGAVNTEAFFGQGTRLTVV.